This entry describes one T cell receptor (beta chain). Original processing methods: Amplification from reference gene primers served as the basis for estimated nucleated cell counts. TCRdb's copy holds only in-frame clones and misses some; the assay was immunoSEQ multiplex PCR. For V, J and clone size, that table is used; D and trimming come from the DNA. Of just over 250,000 clones in the sample, 84% were seen once. This CDR3 is built from 14 residues. Germline CDR1 reads SGHVS; CDR2 reads FNYEAQ. Trimming left V 5 bases short and J 2 bases short, with 11 bases between. These data come from a study of blood T cell repertoires in COVID-19. Study overall: The study drew acute and convalescent COVID-19 samples from the United States, Italy and Spain.

The participants were between about 18 and 100 years old and came from roughly 24 US areas. Participants' own reports of clinical history determined their cohort assignment. The sequencing input was PBMCs or T cells enriched from blood (not recorded which). V and J are TRBV7-6 and TRBJ2-3; D remains ambiguous. This receptor was obtained from a man younger than 45 with acute COVID-19. The CDR3, as DNA: TGTGCCAGCAGCCCGAAGGTAGCCACAGATACGCAGTATTTT. It is translated as CASSPKVATDTQYF.